This paragraph reports one TCR beta chain. The antigen it binds to is not known. No much larger clonotype is one base removed from it; base qualities were not supplied. This sample was taken from a study of cytotoxic CD8 clonotypes in ibrutinib-treated CLL (dated by TCRdb to the early 2020s). Regarding the complete study: The cohort included roughly 15 treatment-naive and ten to twelve relapsed/refractory patients; some 18 were IGHV unmutated. Partial responses were observed in 24 patients and complete responses in 2; after a median follow-up of 68 months, remission was maintained in 14 patients and progression was observed in approximately 12. Samples at response were collected after a median of around twelve months of treatment, with a range of roughly 6 to 36 months. Samples averaged approximately 260,000 productive templates and roughly 86,000 productive rearrangements. Longitudinal samples were obtainable from 26 of the 86 participants in the trial. Cryopreserved peripheral blood mononuclear cells were obtained before treatment, at response, and at either sustained remission or disease progression. Every remission and progressive disease sample was obtained while ibrutinib was still being received by the patients. The investigation overall reported the following: Sustained-remission and progressing patients did not have matched sampling times, and lymph node repertoires were not examined. Baseline clonality exceeded that of age-matched healthy donors and correlated strongly with circulating CD8+ T-cell counts. Public clonotypes were rare and either shrank or stayed stable during treatment, and the rise in clonality at ibrutinib response reflected expansion of private clonotypes. Clonality rose at ibrutinib response, remained stable during sustained remission, and dropped back toward baseline at progression.

Sample time point, as interpreted from the label and publication: eleven to twelve months on ibrutinib. For TCR beta library preparation, approximately 2 micrograms of genomic DNA were isolated from cryopreserved PBMCs. Longitudinal blood samples from CLL patients on ibrutinib monotherapy were analyzed using high-throughput TCR beta sequencing. The patients took part in an open-label, single-center phase 2 trial of ibrutinib monotherapy. The CDR3 goes from the cysteine to the phenylalanine over 14 residues. Just the 42-base CDR3 DNA is kept, in frame starting at base 1. Relative to germline, V is 11 bases shorter and J is 2 bases shorter, with 13 bases between their ends. The germline V gene supplies CDR1 SNHLY and CDR2 FYNNEI. Each clonotype received, on average, approximately 9.9x coverage in deep resolution sequencing performed on a MiSeq, where the target depth lay between 1 in 1 million and 1 in 200,000 T cells. TCR beta libraries were generated with the immunoSEQ hsTCRB Kit. On the study's bioinformatics: ImmunoSEQ Data Assistant and ImmunoSEQ Analyzer were used for data analysis, and V, D and J genes were assigned according to IMGT definitions. Clonality, which ranges from 0 to 1, was calculated as one minus the normalized Shannon entropy of productive rearrangement frequencies. Only overrepresented clonotypes making up at least 0.05% of each patient's repertoire were included in the public clonotype analysis. Repertoires from around 13 age-matched healthy donors in immuneACCESS were used as clonality controls. The clones in this table, taken by TCRdb from immuneACCESS, are in-frame only. Not every clone is retained; where verified, under half of the shortfall comes from an unresolved V gene, and the cause of the rest is unknown. That table is the source of V, J and clone size, and D and trimming were worked out from the DNA. Counted in this sample were hundreds of thousands of clones; 79% of them appeared once. The ten biggest clones cover about an eighth of the sample.

The sequence derives from a human donor with chronic lymphocytic leukemia. The starting material was PBMCs, obtained after 12 months of ibrutinib treatment. The V and J segments used are TRBV2 and TRBJ2-6; TRBD2 is a weak D gene call, 6 bases matching. Read as DNA, the sequence is TGTGCCGGTAACTGGGAGGCTGGGGCCAACGTCCTGACTTTC. Its protein is CAGNWEAGANVLTF.